A single sample is the source of the 21 T cell receptor beta chains below, sequenced in a study of T cells in Graves' hyperthyroidism and ophthalmopathy (dated by TCRdb to 2018 to 2020). Library method: multiplex PCR. TCRdb names Illumina HiSeq 2000 as the instrument used. The TCR beta CDR3 regions were amplified from RNA transcripts. For the first round of RT-PCR on the TCR CDR3, the HTBI primer set was used together with the Qiagen OneStep RT-PCR kit. The public sequencing data were trimmed at Q25 with fastp and processed into clonotypes with MiXCR by TCRdb, which kept only in-frame beta chains. When rows share a CDR3 protein, they turn into one entry using the most common DNA and genes. This sample gives hundreds of thousands of distinct CDR3 sequences in total; about 45% of them show up just once. The ten largest clonotypes hold 7% to 7.5% of the sample. Sequencing was carried out using peripheral blood or thyroid tissue (not recorded which). Receptor source: an adult man with Graves' disease, either hyperthyroidism or ophthalmopathy (not recorded which).

The chain employs TRBV29-1 and TRBJ1-2; D is unclear. Germline-derived CDR1 and CDR2 are SQVTM and ANQGSEA. The CDR3 totals 14 residues. Trimming took 8 bases from V and 6 from J, leaving 22 bases between them. CDR3 amino acids: CSSARGRLAHGYTF. CDR3 nucleotides: TGCAGCAGTGCTCGTGGAAGGCTTGCCCATGGCTACACCTTC.

The chain is built from TRBV7-9 and TRBJ2-7, with TRBD1 matching over 9 bases. Germline-derived CDR1 and CDR2 are SEHNR and FQNEAQ (reference sequence). The CDR3 sequence is 16 residues long. J lost 2 bases, V lost 6 bases, and 11 bases had no gene match. CDR3 region: CASSSPRDRDPYEQYF. In DNA form, the CDR3 reads TGTGCCAGCAGTTCCCCCCGGGACAGGGACCCCTACGAGCAGTACTTC.

Details on this clonotype: It may be a read error: a sequence one base away is much more abundant. V gene TRBV7-2 combines with J gene TRBJ2-7; 8 nucleotides align to TRBD2. CDR3 length equals 13 residues. J gave up 6 bases and V 2 bases, and 3 bases lay outside the gene matches. The V gene's germline CDR1 is SGHTA and CDR2 FQGNSA. This chain's CDR3 is CASSLSRGGEQYF. As DNA, the CDR3 is TGTGCCAGCAGCTTATCACGGGGGGGCGAGCAGTACTTC.

The chain has TRBV18 and TRBJ1-5; no clear D. The CDR3 extends over 15 amino acids. Between the trimmed V and J ends, which lost 5 bases and 6 bases, there was a span of 17 bases. Per the germline V gene, CDR1 is KGHSH and CDR2 is LQKENI. The CDR3, as DNA: TGTGCCAGCTCATCAACGGGTCAGGCAAGTCAGCCCCAGCATTTT. It is translated as CASSSTGQASQPQHF.

This clonotype was seen at least ten times. The chain carries TRBV15 and TRBJ2-5; no definite D call. This CDR3 has 15 residues. Per the germline V gene, CDR1 is LNHNV and CDR2 is YYDKDF (reference sequence). V shed 0 bases and J shed 2 bases, with 10 bases lying between them. The CDR3 DNA reads as TGTGCCACCAGCAGAGATCGACAAAGTCAAGAGACCCAGTACTTC. Protein: CATSRDRQSQETQYF.

The chain has TRBV7-2 and TRBJ2-7; D may be TRBD2 (6 bases). The V gene's germline CDR1 is SGHTA and CDR2 FQGNSA. This CDR3 is 15 amino acids long. V lost 5 bases and J 4 bases, leaving 18 bases between the germline ends. The CDR3 DNA follows: TGTGCCAGCAGCCAAGCGTTGGCGGGACCATACGAGCAGTACTTC. It yields the protein CASSQALAGPYEQYF.

Here the CDR3 DNA reads TGTGCCAGCAGTGAGGGGACAGGGACCCAGTACTTC. Encoded protein: CASSEGTGTQYF. The chain recombines TRBV2 with TRBJ2-5, with 8 bases matching TRBD1. CDR3 length: 12 residues. V shed 3 bases and J 7 bases; nucleotides not matched to a gene: 1. Germline values: CDR1 SNHLY, CDR2 FYNNEI.

The chain uses TRBV19 and TRBJ2-5; a possible D gene is TRBD2 (6 bases). The J call could be wrong; TRBJ2-1 is a better fit for the DNA end. Germline V gene data show CDR1 as LNHDA and CDR2 as SQIVND (reference sequence). This CDR3 is 16 amino acids long. The CDR3 DNA reads TGTGCCAGTAGTAGAGTAGACGGACTAACTAACAATGAGCAGTTCTTC. Translated: CASSRVDGLTNNEQFF.

Ten or more counts support this clonotype. This chain joins TRBV2 and TRBJ1-1; D remains unclear. Per germline, CDR1 SNHLY and CDR2 FYNNEI. Deletions cut 2 bases from V and 0 bases from J, with 7 bases between. The CDR3 totals 14 residues. Written as DNA, the CDR3 is TGTGCCAGCAGTGAAAGGCAGTTGAACACTGAAGCTTTCTTT. It yields the protein CASSERQLNTEAFF. Drawing the rest from reference TRBV2 and TRBJ1-1, the complete variable domain is EPEVTQTPSHQVTQMGQEVILRCVPISNHLYFYWYRQILGQKVEFLVSFYNNEISEKSEIFDDQFSVERPDGSNFTLKIRSTKLEDSAMYFCASSERQLNTEAFFGQGTRLTVV.

As concerns this clonotype: The limits of the CDR3 on the DNA are not certain, so only TCRdb's listed CDR3 is given. V is TRBV7-2 and J is TRBJ1-2; the table names TRBD1, a call not compared with the DNA. Germline V gene sequence: CDR1 SGHTA, CDR2 FQGNSA. The CDR3 totals 14 residues, both ends included. The CDR3 is CASSFLWVSPSYTF.

This chain links TRBV10-3 with TRBJ1-6; D gene ambiguous. The CDR3 has 15 amino acids. Per the germline V gene, CDR1 is ENHRY and CDR2 is SYGVKD. V lost 0 bases and J lost 3, with 6 bases in between. The chain's CDR3 is CAISESRLYNSPLHF. As DNA, the CDR3 is TGTGCCATCAGTGAGTCAAGGCTCTATAATTCACCCCTCCACTTT.

This clonotype was picked up many times. The V call is TRBV7-9, the J call TRBJ1-1; 7 bases agree with TRBD1. The length of the CDR3 is 13 residues. The germline V gene has CDR1 SEHNR and CDR2 FQNEAQ (reference sequence). V dropped 0 bases and J dropped 10; count of bases not matched to a gene: 5. As DNA, the CDR3 is TGTGCCAGCAGCTTAGCGTCTCGGACAGGAGCTTTCTTT. Amino acids: CASSLASRTGAFF.

Comment on this clonotype: Relative to the germline gene, one junction end is altered; a read error may explain this. V usage is TRBV29-1 and J usage is TRBJ2-7; TRBD1 or TRBD2 may be the D gene (6 bases each). CDR1 and CDR2 from the germline V gene are SQVTM and ANQGSEA. The CDR3 loop spans 13 amino acids. The CDR3 DNA sequence: TGCAGCATCTCCGGGGGCCCCAACTACGGGCAGTACTTC. Translating it yields CSISGGPNYGQYF.

This clonotype has just one count. J is TRBJ2-5 and V is TRBV5-1; D is unclear. CDR1 and CDR2 from the germline V gene are SGHRS and YFSETQ. Trimming left V 0 bases short and J 2 bases short, with 8 bases between. The CDR3 totals 14 residues. DNA for the CDR3: TGCGCCAGCAGCTTGGCCCGATCGCAAGAGACCCAGTACTTC. The encoded protein is CASSLARSQETQYF. The complete variable domain, with remaining parts taken from reference TRBV5-1 and TRBJ2-5, reads KAGVTQTPRYLIKTRGQQVTLSCSPISGHRSVSWYQQTPGQGLQFLFEYFSETQRNKGNFPGRFSGRQFSNSRSEMNVSTLELGDSALYLCASSLARSQETQYFGPGTRLLVL.

This chain connects TRBV5-1 to TRBJ2-7; no reliable D call. Germline assignment: CDR1 SGHRS and CDR2 YFSETQ. The CDR3 runs 14 residues. Trimming left V 3 bases short and J 1 base short, with 11 bases between. The CDR3 region has the DNA TGCGCCAGCAGCTGGGGTGAGCTATCCTACGAGCAGTACTTC. As protein: CASSWGELSYEQYF. The full variable domain, rest sourced from reference TRBV5-1 and TRBJ2-7, is KAGVTQTPRYLIKTRGQQVTLSCSPISGHRSVSWYQQTPGQGLQFLFEYFSETQRNKGNFPGRFSGRQFSNSRSEMNVSTLELGDSALYLCASSWGELSYEQYFGPGTRLTVT.

Comment on this clonotype: This may be a read error, as it is one base from a much larger clone. The chain carries TRBV29-1 and TRBJ2-2; no clear D. From germline, CDR1 is SQVTM and CDR2 ANQGSEA. Trimming removed 2 bases at V and 5 bases at J, with 6 bases between. The length of the CDR3 is 12 residues. CDR3 residues: CSVEWGTGELFF. In DNA, the CDR3 is TGCAGCGTTGAATGGGGTACCGGGGAGCTGTTTTTT.

The genes are TRBV7-2 and TRBJ2-5, with D perhaps TRBD1 (5 bases). The CDR3 covers 15 residues. The germline CDR1 and CDR2 sequences are SGHTA and FQGNSA. Trimming removed 5 bases from V and 4 bases from J, with 17 bases in between. The CDR3 DNA reads as TGTGCCAGCAGCCCTCCGACAGATTTCCGAGAGACCCAGTACTTC. Its protein is CASSPPTDFRETQYF. The complete variable domain, with remaining parts taken from reference TRBV7-2 and TRBJ2-5, reads GAGVSQSPSNKVTEKGKDVELRCDPISGHTALYWYRQSLGQGLEFLIYFQGNSAPDKSGLPSDRFSAERTGGSVSTLTIQRTQQEDSAVYLCASSPPTDFRETQYFGPGTRLLVL.

CDR3 sequence (DNA): TGTGCCAGCCACCAAGGACAGGGCGGTCAGCCCCAGCATTTT. As protein: CASHQGQGGQPQHF. V usage is TRBV9 and J usage is TRBJ1-5; 8 bases align to TRBD1. The V gene's germline CDR1 is SGDLS and CDR2 YYNGEE. The CDR3 is 14 amino acids. Trimming removed 7 bases from V and 6 bases from J; junction bases left unmatched: 9.

This clonotype was observed at least ten times. The chain employs TRBV15 and TRBJ2-2; maybe TRBD1 (5 bases). The CDR3 is made up of 17 amino acids. V was shortened by 4 bases and J by 0 bases, with 15 bases between the two germline ends. CDR1 and CDR2 from the germline V gene are LNHNV and YYDKDF (reference sequence). The CDR3 DNA sequence: TGTGCCACCAGCACCTCGCCAGGGTCCGCGAACACCGGGGAGCTGTTTTTT. Translating it yields CATSTSPGSANTGELFF. The full variable domain, its missing parts supplied by reference TRBV15 and TRBJ2-2, is DAMVIQNPRYQVTQFGKPVTLSCSQTLNHNVMYWYQQKSSQAPKLLFHYYDKDFNNEADTPDNFQSRRPNTSFCFLDIRSPGLGDTAMYLCATSTSPGSANTGELFFGEGSRLTVL.

Concerning this clonotype: A read error is possible here, since a much larger clone lies one base away. The chain links TRBV7-8 to TRBJ1-1; D perhaps matches TRBD1 (6 bases). CDR3 size: 13 residues. The germline V gene encodes CDR1 SGHVS and CDR2 FQNEAQ. V was cut by 1 base and J by 6 bases, with 9 bases left in between. The CDR3 spells CASSLEGGAEAFF. CDR3 coding DNA: TGTGCCAGCAGCTTAGAGGGGGGGGCTGAAGCTTTCTTT.

The chain joins TRBV20-1 to TRBJ2-7, with D maybe TRBD1 (6 bases). The ends were cut back, 4 bases at V and 0 bases at J, with 16 bases in the middle. Looked up from germline, CDR1 is DFQATT and CDR2 is SNEGSKA (reference sequence). This CDR3 spans 15 amino acids. DNA of the CDR3: TGCAGTGCTACATTTACAGGGTGGGGCTCCTACGAGCAGTACTTC. This codes for CSATFTGWGSYEQYF.